Following are 7 T cell receptor beta chains from one sample sequenced in a study of blood T cell repertoires in COVID-19. Some clones are missing from TCRdb's copy, which holds only in-frame ones; the method was immunoSEQ multiplex PCR. The table lists roughly 270,000 clones, about 85% of them singletons. The source material was PBMCs or T cells enriched from blood (not recorded which). Receptor source: a woman aged 50 to 60 who had recovered from COVID-19.

In DNA, the CDR3 is TGTGCCAGCAGCCTCACGGGGGGACAGGGGGCGACCGGGGAGCTGTTTTTT. Translating gives CASSLTGGQGATGELFF. The gene calls are TRBV5-6 and TRBJ2-2; 12 bases agree with TRBD1. This CDR3 comprises 17 residues. Germline V gene lookup returns CDR1 SGHDT and CDR2 YYEEEE. Trimming removed 4 bases from V and 5 bases from J; junction bases left unmatched: 9.

This clone turned up a few times. The J gene is TRBJ2-2, the V gene TRBV24-1, with a possible D match to TRBD1 (6 bases). The V end lost 2 bases, the J end lost 0 bases, and 6 bases lay between the germline ends. In germline, CDR1 is KGHDR, CDR2 SFDVKD. The CDR3 is made up of 15 amino acids. In DNA, the CDR3 is TGTGCCACCAGTGATTGGACAGCGAACACCGGGGAGCTGTTTTTT. Translation gives CATSDWTANTGELFF.

Notes on this clone: The identical CDR3 is also encoded by other nucleotide sequences in the sample. The chain combines TRBV5-1 with TRBJ1-4; 9 positions agree with TRBD1. This CDR3 contains 14 residues. CDR1 is SGHRS, CDR2 YFSETQ, per germline. After removal of 1 base from V and 8 bases from J, the junction contained 3 bases not matched to a gene. For the CDR3, the DNA is TGCGCCAGCAGCTTGACAGGGGGCCGGGAAAAACTGTTTTTT. Translation gives CASSLTGGREKLFF. Filled out from reference TRBV5-1 and TRBJ1-4, the complete variable domain reads KAGVTQTPRYLIKTRGQQVTLSCSPISGHRSVSWYQQTPGQGLQFLFEYFSETQRNKGNFPGRFSGRQFSNSRSEMNVSTLELGDSALYLCASSLTGGREKLFFGSGTQLSVL.

The chain employs TRBV28 and TRBJ2-7, with D perhaps TRBD2 (5 bases). Per the germline V gene, CDR1 is MDHEN and CDR2 is SYDVKM. The CDR3 is 13 amino acids. The germline V and J ends were trimmed by 6 bases and 7 bases, with 16 bases remaining between them. CDR3 nucleotide sequence: TGTGCCAGCAGCCGTGCCGCCACGGGGGAGCAGTACTTC. Translated, it gives CASSRAATGEQYF.

V usage is TRBV29-1 and J usage is TRBJ1-1, with 7 bases aligning to TRBD1. Germline V gene sequence: CDR1 SQVTM, CDR2 ANQGSEA. This CDR3 comprises 13 residues. V lost 3 bases, J lost 1 base, and 2 bases stayed unmatched. CDR3 DNA: TGCAGCGTTGACCCAGGGGGGAACACTGAAGCTTTCTTT. This translates into CSVDPGGNTEAFF.

This sequence joins TRBV5-1 and TRBJ2-3; TRBD1 aligns across 9 bases. The CDR3 is made up of 16 amino acids. V lost 1 base, J lost 4 bases, and 7 bases stayed unmatched. Per germline, CDR1 SGHRS and CDR2 YFSETQ. This chain's CDR3 is CASSLIGTGSPDTQYF. In DNA form, the CDR3 reads TGCGCCAGCAGCTTGATTGGGACAGGGTCCCCAGATACGCAGTATTTT.

V and J are TRBV4-3 and TRBJ2-5; D not certain. This CDR3 is 15 amino acids long. Trimming took 0 bases from V and 1 from J, leaving 9 bases between them. The V gene's germline CDR1 is LGHNA and CDR2 YSLEER. The CDR3 protein is CASSQDLVSQETQYF. In nucleotides, the CDR3 is TGCGCCAGCAGCCAAGATCTGGTCAGCCAAGAGACCCAGTACTTC.